This T cell receptor (beta chain) originates from a study of vaccination effects on CD4 cells after COVID-19. Regarding this clone: The antigen is not known.

The V end was cut by 1 base, the J end by 5 bases, with 9 bases between. CDR1 is SGHRS, CDR2 YFSETQ, per germline. This CDR3 has 14 amino acids. Assay: immunoSEQ multiplex PCR; the TCRdb copy retains only in-frame clones and omits some. The table lists tens of thousands of clones, 65% to 75% of them singletons, with under 5.5% in the top ten. A roughly 10-day culture period preceded the isolation of CD4+ T cells. This individual contracted SARS-CoV-2 between March and December 2020, as verified by PCR. Of the BNT162b2 and mRNA-1273 vaccines, participants received two doses of one or the other. Sequenced here: CD4+ T cells from PBMCs cultured without peptide, sampled after COVID-19 vaccination. This clonotype was sampled from a human donor who had a prior SARS-CoV-2 infection. The chain couples TRBV5-1 to TRBJ1-4; no clear D. Written as DNA, the CDR3 is TGCGCCAGCAGCTTGTTTGGGCGCAATGAAAAACTGTTTTTT. As protein: CASSLFGRNEKLFF.